Listed below are T cell receptor beta chains from one sample, sequenced in a study of T cells in Graves' hyperthyroidism and ophthalmopathy. TCRdb used MiXCR to reprocess the multiplex PCR reads, holding one entry per CDR3 protein. The sample records 250,000 to 300,000 distinct CDR3 sequences, about 14% being singletons. What was sequenced was blood. The receptors come from a woman aged 30 to 39 with Graves' hyperthyroidism that later progressed to Graves' ophthalmopathy. The CDR3 runs from the conserved cysteine through the conserved F or W. Each record gives: D gene, clone size, J gene, V gene, CDR3 protein, CDR3 DNA. A D gene is named only where the DNA matches it firmly. Clone size is shown for a subset of rows, as once, few, many or a class of expanded clone.

D gene: TRBD2; clone size: few; J gene: TRBJ2-3; V gene: TRBV20-1; CDR3 protein: CSAERGVRTDTQYF; CDR3 DNA: TGCAGTGCGGAGCGGGGTGTTCGCACAGATACGCAGTATTTT
D gene: -; clone size: many; J gene: TRBJ2-5; V gene: TRBV7-9; CDR3 protein: CASSASPLETQYF; CDR3 DNA: TGTGCCAGCAGCGCCTCCCCGCTAGAGACCCAGTACTTC
D gene: -; clone size: many; J gene: TRBJ1-5; V gene: TRBV2; CDR3 protein: CASGYQGPQHF; CDR3 DNA: TGTGCCAGCGGTTACCAAGGGCCCCAGCATTTT
D gene: TRBD1; clone size: -; J gene: TRBJ1-4; V gene: TRBV29-1; CDR3 protein: CSVTGGLGEKLFF; CDR3 DNA: TGCAGCGTTACAGGGGGCTTAGGGGAAAAACTGTTTTTT
D gene: -; clone size: many; J gene: TRBJ1-4; V gene: TRBV3-1; CDR3 protein: CASSPEGDREEKLFF; CDR3 DNA: TGTGCCAGCAGTCCCGAGGGGGACCGGGAAGAAAAACTGTTTTTT
D gene: TRBD2; clone size: many; J gene: TRBJ2-3; V gene: TRBV14; CDR3 protein: CASSLTPAGVDTQYF; CDR3 DNA: TGTGCCAGCAGCCTTACACCGGCGGGGGTGGATACGCAGTATTTT
D gene: -; clone size: -; J gene: TRBJ2-7; V gene: TRBV19; CDR3 protein: CASSRSGGEAEQYF; CDR3 DNA: TGTGCCAGTAGTAGGTCCGGAGGGGAGGCCGAGCAGTACTTC
D gene: -; clone size: many; J gene: TRBJ1-4; V gene: TRBV28; CDR3 protein: CASSFAGAGEKLFF; CDR3 DNA: TGTGCCAGCAGTTTTGCGGGGGCAGGTGAAAAACTGTTTTTT
D gene: -; clone size: many; J gene: TRBJ1-3; V gene: TRBV29-1; CDR3 protein: CSVIGTAGNTIYF; CDR3 DNA: TGCAGCGTTATCGGGACGGCTGGAAACACCATATATTTT
D gene: TRBD2; clone size: -; J gene: TRBJ2-7; V gene: TRBV5-1; CDR3 protein: CASSFTLAGISYEQYF; CDR3 DNA: TGCGCCAGCAGCTTCACCCTAGCGGGGATTTCCTACGAGCAGTACTTC
D gene: TRBD1; clone size: many; J gene: TRBJ2-3; V gene: TRBV12-3/TRBV12-4; CDR3 protein: CASSPGQGADTQYF; CDR3 DNA: TGTGCCAGCAGCCCGGGACAGGGTGCAGATACGCAGTATTTT
D gene: -; clone size: few; J gene: TRBJ2-7; V gene: TRBV6-5; CDR3 protein: CASSYPPPSTGIREQYF; CDR3 DNA: TGTGCCAGCAGTTACCCACCTCCGTCGACAGGCATCCGCGAGCAGTACTTC